These 24 T cell receptor beta chains came from one sample sequenced in a study of shared clonotypes between healthy human individuals. Sequencing was performed with immunoSEQ multiplex PCR; in TCRdb, only in-frame clones are kept and a portion is missing. The profile shows fewer than 2.5 million clones, 93% of them singletons. Sequenced: naive CD4+ T cells from PBMCs. As for subset: CD45RA+ positively selected. The receptors derive from a man younger than 35 in good health. Some clones in this sample may be carry-over from other donors' samples.

CDR3 region: CASSEWREDNEQFF. The DNA for the CDR3 is TGTGCCAGCAGTGAGTGGCGGGAGGACAATGAGCAGTTCTTC. The V gene is TRBV2, the J gene TRBJ2-1; TRBD2 agrees at 8 bases. CDR1 and CDR2 from the germline V gene are SNHLY and FYNNEI. This CDR3 has 14 amino acids. The V segment lost 3 bases and the J segment 5 bases; nucleotides outside the gene matches: 3.

The chain couples TRBV13 to TRBJ1-2, with D maybe TRBD1 (6 bases). Per germline, CDR1 PRHDT and CDR2 FYEKMQ (reference sequence). Trimming removed 8 bases from V and 5 bases from J, with 15 bases in between. The CDR3 is 13 residues long. The CDR3 DNA reads as TGTGCCAGCGGTTTCAGGGGTGGATATGGCTACACCTTC. It yields the protein CASGFRGGYGYTF. Together with reference TRBV13 and TRBJ1-2, the CDR3 gives the full variable domain: AAGVIQSPRHLIKEKRETATLKCYPIPRHDTVYWYQQGPGQDPQFLISFYEKMQSDKGSIPDRFSAQQFSDYHSELNMSSLELGDSALYFCASGFRGGYGYTFGSGTRLTVV.

The rearrangement joins TRBV5-4 to TRBJ2-5; TRBD1 might be the D (5 bases). CDR1 is SGHNT and CDR2 is YYREEE in the germline V gene (reference sequence). The CDR3 has 14 residues. V dropped 8 bases and J dropped 4 bases, with 18 bases sitting between them. DNA of the CDR3: TGTGCCAGTCATCTTGGGGCCTCCCTAGAGACCCAGTACTTC. Protein: CASHLGASLETQYF.

The V call is TRBV29-1, the J call TRBJ2-5, with 9 bases that match TRBD2. The assigned J gene may be wrong: the sequence end matches TRBJ2-7 better. CDR1 SQVTM and CDR2 ANQGSEA come from the germline V gene. The CDR3 covers 17 residues. The CDR3 region is CSVEACLGTSYSYEQYF. In DNA form, the CDR3 reads TGCAGCGTTGAAGCGTGTTTGGGGACTAGCTATTCCTACGAGCAGTACTTC.

The chain's CDR3 is CASSLGRGSLNYNEQFF. CDR3 sequence (DNA): TGTGCCAGCAGCTTGGGGCGGGGATCCCTTAATTACAATGAGCAGTTCTTC. V usage is TRBV7-8 and J usage is TRBJ2-1; possibly TRBD2 for D (6 bases). The CDR3 spans 17 residues. Germline V gives CDR1 SGHVS, CDR2 FQNEAQ. V lost 3 bases and J lost 4, with 19 bases in between.

The chain recombines TRBV27 with TRBJ2-7; a possible D gene is TRBD2 (6 bases). V lost 6 bases and J 2 bases, leaving 17 bases between the germline ends. The germline CDR1 and CDR2 sequences are MNHEY and SMNVEV (reference sequence). The CDR3 contains 15 residues. The chain's CDR3 is CASSHPAGSPYEQYF. The CDR3 DNA reads TGTGCCAGCAGCCACCCGGCGGGGAGTCCCTACGAGCAGTACTTC.

The J gene is TRBJ2-7, the V gene TRBV7-2; D remains unclear. There are 17 residues in the CDR3. Germline V gene lookup returns CDR1 SGHTA and CDR2 FQGNSA. V lost 5 bases and J 0 bases, leaving 20 bases between the germline ends. For the CDR3, the DNA is TGTGCCAGCAGCCCCCGAACCGGCAATAAGAACTCCTACGAGCAGTACTTC. This sequence encodes CASSPRTGNKNSYEQYF. The full variable domain, in which reference TRBV7-2 and TRBJ2-7 provide the parts outside the CDR3, is GAGVSQSPSNKVTEKGKDVELRCDPISGHTALYWYRQSLGQGLEFLIYFQGNSAPDKSGLPSDRFSAERTGGSVSTLTIQRTQQEDSAVYLCASSPRTGNKNSYEQYFGPGTRLTVT.

Turning to this clone: At the DNA level, this CDR3 is encoded by other sequences in the same sample as well. The V and J genes are TRBV18 and TRBJ2-7; D gene ambiguous. Germline assignment: CDR1 KGHSH and CDR2 LQKENI. The V and J ends lost 3 bases and 3 bases respectively, with 6 bases between them. This CDR3 region has 12 residues. CDR3 in amino acids: CASSPTGYEQYF. The CDR3 DNA sequence: TGTGCCAGCTCACCGACGGGCTACGAGCAGTACTTC.

Written as DNA, the CDR3 is TGTGCCAGCAGCCAAAATACCAACTATGGCTACACCTTC. It codes for CASSQNTNYGYTF. The V gene is TRBV4-2, the J gene TRBJ1-2; D gene uncertain. CDR3 length: 13 amino acids. The germline V gene encodes CDR1 LGHNA and CDR2 YNFKEQ. V lost 2 bases and J lost 2, with 6 bases in between.

J is TRBJ2-7 and V is TRBV29-1, with 10 bases identical to TRBD2. The germline gives CDR1 SQVTM, CDR2 ANQGSEA. CDR3 size: 14 residues. The V segment lost 5 bases and the J segment 0 bases; nucleotides outside the gene matches: 4. The CDR3 loop reads CSVYPSGSSYEQYF. The CDR3 DNA follows: TGCAGCGTTTACCCTAGCGGGAGCTCCTACGAGCAGTACTTC.

V is TRBV28 and J is TRBJ2-1; D remains unclear. With 5 bases removed from V and 9 bases from J, the gap between germline ends came to 11 bases. Germline CDR1 MDHEN, CDR2 SYDVKM. The CDR3 runs 12 residues. This CDR3 is CASSPNTPEQFF. Here the CDR3 DNA reads TGTGCCAGCAGTCCTAATACCCCTGAGCAGTTCTTC. Using reference TRBV28 and TRBJ2-1 for the parts outside the CDR3, the full variable domain is DVKVTQSSRYLVKRTGEKVFLECVQDMDHENMFWYRQDPGLGLRLIYFSYDVKMKEKGDIPEGYSVSREKKERFSLILESASTNQTSMYLCASSPNTPEQFFGPGTRLTVL.

This chain links TRBV5-4 with TRBJ1-2; TRBD1 matches at 10 bases. The ends lost 4 bases at V and 8 bases at J; junction bases unmatched: 2. CDR3 size: 12 residues. CDR1 and CDR2 from the germline V gene are SGHNT and YYREEE (reference sequence). The CDR3 spells CASSGTGVGYTF. CDR3 DNA: TGTGCCAGCAGCGGGACAGGGGTCGGCTACACCTTC.

This chain uses TRBV19 with TRBJ1-3; D is undetermined. Germline V gives CDR1 LNHDA, CDR2 SQIVND (reference sequence). The CDR3 covers 16 residues. The V gene lost 6 bases and the J gene lost 0 bases, with 15 bases spanning the gap. CDR3 sequence (DNA): TGTGCCAGTAGACACCCTCAGGATATCTCTGGAAACACCATATATTTT. Translation gives CASRHPQDISGNTIYF.

J is TRBJ2-5 and V is TRBV5-1; 8 bases map to TRBD2. V trimming: 2 bases; J trimming: 5 bases; junction bases outside the gene matches: 8. This CDR3 has 15 residues. Germline V CDR1 and CDR2: SGHRS, YFSETQ. The CDR3 reads CASSFREGLTETQYF. The CDR3 DNA reads as TGCGCCAGCAGCTTCCGGGAGGGACTTACGGAGACCCAGTACTTC. Complete variable domain (other parts from reference TRBV5-1 and TRBJ2-5): KAGVTQTPRYLIKTRGQQVTLSCSPISGHRSVSWYQQTPGQGLQFLFEYFSETQRNKGNFPGRFSGRQFSNSRSEMNVSTLELGDSALYLCASSFREGLTETQYFGPGTRLLVL.

The chain is built from TRBV25-1 and TRBJ2-5, with 8 bases that match TRBD1. The CDR3 is made up of 14 amino acids. Germline V gene lookup returns CDR1 MGHDK and CDR2 SYGVNS. V gave up 5 bases and J gave up 2 bases; unmatched junction bases: 4. The CDR3 bases are TGTGCCAGCAGTAGAGGACAGGGACAAGAGACCCAGTACTTC. Amino acids: CASSRGQGQETQYF.

The chain has TRBV27 and TRBJ2-5, with a possible D match to TRBD2 (6 bases). Trimming removed 8 bases from V and 0 bases from J, with 10 bases in between. The CDR3 consists of 13 residues. The germline V gene has CDR1 MNHEY and CDR2 SMNVEV (reference sequence). The CDR3: CASSIADQETQYF. CDR3 coding DNA: TGTGCCAGCTCGATAGCGGACCAAGAGACCCAGTACTTC.

The chain has TRBV6-5 and TRBJ2-2; D gene ambiguous. Trimming cost V 2 bases and J 6 bases, with 4 bases left between them. CDR1 MNHEY and CDR2 SVGAGI come from the germline V gene. This CDR3 is built from 12 residues. Written as DNA, the CDR3 is TGTGCCAGCAGTTACATCCCCGGGGAGCTGTTTTTT. Translating it yields CASSYIPGELFF.

The chain has TRBV28 and TRBJ1-1; possibly TRBD1 for D (6 bases). Germline V gives CDR1 MDHEN, CDR2 SYDVKM. Trimming left V 4 bases short and J 4 bases short, with 10 bases between. This CDR3 contains 13 residues. DNA of the CDR3: TGTGCCAGCAGTTCAACAGGGTTCACTGAAGCTTTCTTT. Its protein is CASSSTGFTEAFF.

The V gene is TRBV5-1, the J gene TRBJ2-1; TRBD2 aligns across 8 bases. V trimming: 7 bases; J trimming: 2 bases; junction bases outside the gene matches: 11. Germline loops: CDR1 SGHRS, CDR2 YFSETQ. There are 16 residues in the CDR3. The CDR3 spells CASRPPGTRPYNEQFF. Here the CDR3 DNA reads TGCGCCAGCCGTCCCCCGGGGACTAGACCCTACAATGAGCAGTTCTTC.

This sequence joins TRBV19 and TRBJ2-2, with 8 positions matching TRBD1. This CDR3 has 15 residues. J was trimmed by 6 bases and V by 5 bases; bases with no gene match: 8. Germline V gene data show CDR1 as LNHDA and CDR2 as SQIVND (reference sequence). In DNA form, the CDR3 reads TGTGCCAGTAGTGCGACAGGGGATCTCGCCGGGGAGCTGTTTTTT. It yields the protein CASSATGDLAGELFF.

The genes are TRBV6-6 and TRBJ1-2; D unresolved. Per the germline V gene, CDR1 is MNHNY and CDR2 is SVGAGI (reference sequence). The CDR3 has 13 amino acids. Trimming shortened V by 0 bases and J by 7 bases, and 9 bases separated the two germline ends. The CDR3 loop reads CASSYSTRGGYTF. For the CDR3, the DNA is TGTGCCAGCAGTTACTCGACCCGAGGTGGCTACACCTTC.

The chain combines TRBV14 with TRBJ2-7; no definite D call. Germline values: CDR1 SGHDN, CDR2 FVKESK. This CDR3 is built from 16 residues. The germline V and J ends were trimmed by 0 bases and 3 bases, with 15 bases remaining between them. For the CDR3, the DNA is TGTGCCAGCAGCCAAGATGTATGCCCACTCAACTACGAGCAGTACTTC. Protein: CASSQDVCPLNYEQYF.

The rearrangement links TRBV5-4 to TRBJ2-2, with TRBD2 matching over 11 bases. This CDR3 is 16 amino acids long. V shed 0 bases and J 4 bases; nucleotides not matched to a gene: 2. CDR1 SGHNT and CDR2 YYREEE come from the germline V gene (reference sequence). CDR3 nucleotide sequence: TGTGCCAGCAGCTTGGGGACTAGCGGGCTCACCGGGGAGCTGTTTTTT. Protein product: CASSLGTSGLTGELFF.

The chain links TRBV7-3 to TRBJ2-5; D ambiguous. V was cut by 2 bases and J by 1 base, with 5 bases left in between. The CDR3 has 13 residues. Germline V gene data show CDR1 as SGHTA and CDR2 as FQGTGA. CDR3 protein: CASSLLTQETQYF. The CDR3 DNA sequence: TGTGCCAGCAGCTTATTGACCCAAGAGACCCAGTACTTC.